A single sample is the source of the 8 T cell receptor beta chains below, sequenced in a study of CD8+ T cells in alopecia areata. cDNA prepared by RNA extraction and subsequent reverse transcription served as the template for sequencing. Sequenced by immunoSEQ multiplex PCR; TCRdb stores in-frame clones only, minus some. The sample records under 150,000 clones, 60% to 65% being singletons. Specified treatment: oral pan-JAK inhibitor, 5-10 mg twice daily. Source: CD4+ T cells sorted from blood, taken at week 4, from a patient treated with tofacitinib. These receptors all stem from a human donor with alopecia areata.

This sequence joins TRBV7-8 and TRBJ2-2; the D is unclear. CDR3 length: 12 residues. CDR1 is SGHVS, CDR2 FQNEAQ, per germline. Trimming shortened V by 0 bases and J by 6 bases, and 2 bases separated the two germline ends. The CDR3 coding sequence is TGTGCCAGCAGCTTAGCCTCCGGGGAGCTGTTTTTT. It encodes CASSLASGELFF.

This rearrangement joins TRBV10-3 to TRBJ2-3; 11 nucleotides align to TRBD2. The germline V gene encodes CDR1 ENHRY and CDR2 SYGVKD. Trimming cost V 0 bases and J 6 bases; bases outside gene matches: 2. This CDR3 spans 15 amino acids. The CDR3 here is CAISESLAGEDTQYF. The CDR3 DNA sequence: TGTGCCATCAGTGAGTCACTAGCGGGAGAGGATACGCAGTATTTT.

In its sample, this clone was seen once. The gene calls are TRBV7-2 and TRBJ2-1; D gene ambiguous. Germline V gives CDR1 SGHTA, CDR2 FQGNSA. CDR3 length: 15 amino acids. Between the trimmed V and J ends, which lost 1 base and 0 bases, there was a span of 7 bases. CDR3 in DNA: TGTGCCAGCAGCTTAGAGGCTAGCTCCTACAATGAGCAGTTCTTC. It encodes CASSLEASSYNEQFF.

The chain recombines TRBV29-1 with TRBJ1-2; D call uncertain. CDR3 size: 12 residues. Germline V CDR1 and CDR2: SQVTM, ANQGSEA. V was clipped by 4 bases and J by 10 bases, with 16 bases between them. CDR3 region: CSVVVASRDYTF. CDR3 coding DNA: TGCAGCGTTGTCGTGGCCTCCCGGGACTACACCTTC.

A few counts support this clone. This sequence joins TRBV5-4 and TRBJ2-3; 8 bases are a match to TRBD2. J gave up 8 bases and V 4 bases, and 12 bases lay outside the gene matches. The CDR3 runs 15 residues. CDR1 and CDR2 from the germline V gene are SGHNT and YYREEE (reference sequence). CDR3 in DNA: TGTGCCAGCAGCCCGGGACTAGGATCCCTTGGTACGCAGTATTTT. Protein sequence: CASSPGLGSLGTQYF. Variable domain in full (rest from reference TRBV5-4 and TRBJ2-3): ETGVTQSPTHLIKTRGQQVTLRCSSQSGHNTVSWYQQALGQGPQFIFQYYREEENGRGNFPPRFSGLQFPNYSSELNVNALELDDSALYLCASSPGLGSLGTQYFGPGTRLTVL.

The V call is TRBV15, the J call TRBJ2-2; D tentatively fits TRBD1 or TRBD2 (5 bases each). Looked up from germline, CDR1 is LNHNV and CDR2 is YYDKDF (reference sequence). V was cut by 1 base and J by 2 bases, with 11 bases left in between. The CDR3 is made up of 16 amino acids. CDR3 region: CATSRGRDGNTGELFF. The CDR3 DNA sequence: TGTGCCACCAGCAGAGGCAGGGACGGTAACACCGGGGAGCTGTTTTTT.

The rearrangement uses TRBV29-1 and TRBJ2-5; 11 bases match TRBD1. The CDR3 sequence is 13 residues long. Germline V gives CDR1 SQVTM, CDR2 ANQGSEA. The J segment lost 6 bases and the V segment lost 6 bases, leaving 6 bases of the junction unmatched. The CDR3 is CSVTGTGGQTQYF. The CDR3 nucleotides are TGCAGCGTAACCGGGACAGGGGGTCAGACCCAGTACTTC.

The V and J genes are TRBV9 and TRBJ2-2; D is uncertain. Germline CDR1 reads SGDLS; CDR2 reads YYNGEE. CDR3 length equals 16 residues. The ends were cut back, 3 bases at V and 4 bases at J, with 16 bases in the middle. The CDR3 nucleotides are TGTGCCAGCAGCGCCGTGGACGGGTGGGGCACCGGGGAGCTGTTTTTT. Translation gives CASSAVDGWGTGELFF.